This TCR beta chain originates from a study of vaccination and CD4 T cells after COVID-19 (dated by TCRdb to the early 2020s). Background for the entire study: Convalescent patients had a positive SARS-CoV-2 result on nasal swab PCR, and of these patients, several had mild disease and one had severe disease. Participants received two doses of either the Pfizer-BioNTech BNT162b2 vaccine (n=8) or the Moderna mRNA-1273 vaccine (n=2). Six males and four females were included in the convalescent cohort, with two Hispanic individuals, seven Caucasians, two Asians and one multiracial person represented. Post-COVID blood samples from convalescent patients were collected a median of about 110 days after diagnosis, with a range of 35 to 161 days. In control cultures, a CEFX viral epitope pool was used as positive control, an HIV-1 Nef peptide pool was used as negative control, or no peptide was added. Overlapping spike peptide pools from SARS-CoV-2 and from the common cold coronaviruses HCoV-NL63, HCoV-OC43 and HCoV-229E were used as culture stimuli. Post-vaccine blood samples were obtained a median of around 67 days after the second vaccine dose, with a range of roughly 13 to 250 days. In over 8 COVID-19 convalescent patients and a few infection-naive healthy vaccine recipients, the spike-specific CD4+ TCR repertoire before mRNA vaccination was compared with the repertoire after mRNA vaccination. Study-level results and caveats: The median count of SARS-CoV-2-reactive clonotypes went up from some 23 after infection to 30 to 40 after vaccination, although the change was not significant. In convalescent patients, a median approximately 89% of post-vaccine SARS-CoV-2-reactive clones were detected only after vaccination, suggesting vaccine-specific priming. In convalescent patients, nearly all vaccine-specific clones (304 of 307) were found to be mono-reactive for SARS-CoV-2 spike rather than cross-reactive with common cold coronaviruses. The number of convalescent patients in the study was relatively small, and the study did not examine early timepoints following natural infection.

This clonotype is classified as medium-sized (0.01 to 0.1%). Which antigen it targets is not known. Per-nucleotide qualities are absent, and no much larger clonotype sits a single base away. Libraries came from PCR. At the Johns Hopkins FTIC core, DNA from the cultured CD4+ T cells underwent TCR sequencing with the Oncomine TCR Beta short-read assay. Genomic DNA was extracted from the cultured CD4+ T cells with the QIAamp micro DNA kit. Oncomine TCR Beta libraries from cultured CD4+ T cells were pooled using unique dual indexes and sequenced on an Illumina iSeq 100. Under the source paper's analysis protocol: Non-productive sequences were filtered out, and CDR3s that did not start with C, did not end with F or W, or were shorter than 7 amino acids were discarded. The MANAFEST web application identified antigen-specific clonotypes by comparing peptide-stimulated wells against reference wells and other culture wells. Positive clones required FDR below 0.05, an odds ratio above 5, and productive frequency above 0.1% in at least two of three replicate wells. Clonotypes that were significantly expanded in both SARS-CoV-2 spike wells and at least one common cold coronavirus spike condition were defined as cross-reactive. CDR3 homology was assessed with Levenshtein distances (stringdist) and unrooted phylogenetic trees (ape) in R version 3.6.1. The public sequencing data were trimmed at Q25 with fastp and processed into clonotypes with MiXCR by TCRdb, which kept only in-frame beta chains. Entries are consolidated by CDR3 protein sequence, retaining the most common genes and DNA. TCRdb, not the authors, supplied the V and J calls. The sample table lists 3,000 to 4,000 distinct CDR3 sequences, approximately 18% of them with a count of one. Roughly a quarter of the sample rests with the top ten.

CDR1 is given as DFQATT and CDR2 as SNEGSKA, both from the germline V gene (reference sequence). The CDR3 contains 15 residues, cysteine and phenylalanine counted. Kept here is only the CDR3 DNA, which spans 45 bases and is read in frame from base 1. The V end loses 3 bases and the J end loses 2 bases, and a stretch of 16 bases separates them. Interpreted using the paper, the treatment or condition label stands for: approximately nine-day PBMC culture with coronavirus spike peptide pools or control peptides (ViraFEST assay). The study used the ViraFEST assay, which expanded antigen-specific T cells with peptide pools and then identified expanded clonotypes by TCR sequencing. The convalescent patients' positive SARS-CoV-2 PCR tests were from March to December 2020, which was before the Alpha, Beta and Delta variants emerged in the United States. PBMCs were cultured at roughly 1.8 million per well in IMDM supplemented with roughly 5% human AB serum and about 9.6 IU/ml IL-2, with around 10 ug/ml peptide pools added. Half of the culture medium was replaced with fresh IL-2-containing medium on days 3 and 7. Once the cells had been in culture for 10 days, the EasySep CD4+ T cell isolation kit was used to isolate CD4+ T cells by negative selection. Ficoll-Paque Plus gradient centrifugation was used to isolate PBMCs from whole blood, and the isolated PBMCs were then either used fresh or cryopreserved at -140C. In general, triplicate wells were set up for every culture condition.

This clonotype was sampled from a human donor who had recovered from COVID-19. Sequences were obtained from CD4+ T cells from blood, cultured in vitro. The chain is encoded by TRBV20-1 joined to TRBJ2-5, with TRBD2 as a weak D call on 6 bases. CDR3 region: CSASQQRAGQETQYF. The nucleotide sequence reads TGCAGTGCTAGTCAACAACGGGCGGGGCAAGAGACCCAGTACTTC.